This is a list of T cell receptor beta chains from one sample in a study of post-analysis software for immune sequencing data. TCRdb re-analysed the PCR reads in MiXCR, keeping a single row per CDR3 protein. The sample lists some 370,000 distinct CDR3 sequences, about a third occurring once. What was sequenced was blood. The source is a girl aged 10-17 years with multiple sclerosis. Both conserved end residues are part of each CDR3. The D gene is left open where the match is weak. Part of the rows lack a size; the others show once, few, many or a class for expanded clones.

clone size | D gene | J gene | V gene | CDR3 protein | CDR3 DNA
few | TRBD1 | TRBJ2-2 | TRBV9 | CASSVTGTANTGELFF | TGTGCCAGCAGCGTAACCGGGACAGCGAACACCGGGGAGCTGTTTTTT
NA | NA | TRBJ1-1 | TRBV10-3 | CAISEGLTKRAFF | TGTGCCATCAGTGAAGGGCTTACTAAACGGGCTTTCTTT
few | NA | TRBJ2-7 | TRBV4-3 | CASSLEVHYEQYF | TGCGCCAGCAGCCTTGAGGTACACTACGAGCAGTACTTC
few | TRBD2 | TRBJ2-7 | TRBV5-4 | CASSSSPGLAEPYEQYF | TGTGCCAGCAGCTCATCCCCCGGACTAGCGGAACCCTACGAGCAGTACTTC
many | TRBD1 | TRBJ2-5 | TRBV6-5 | CASSSAGTGQETQYF | TGTGCCAGCAGTTCCGCCGGGACAGGACAAGAGACCCAGTACTTC
NA | NA | TRBJ2-7 | TRBV18 | CASSPKGLNYEQYF | TGTGCCAGCTCACCGAAGGGACTTAACTACGAGCAGTACTTC
few | TRBD1 | TRBJ2-5 | TRBV12-3/TRBV12-4 | CASSRQGDETQYF | TGTGCCAGCAGTAGACAGGGGGACGAGACCCAGTACTTC
few | NA | TRBJ2-2 | TRBV5-1 | CASSSTWGPNTGELFF | TGCGCCAGCAGCTCTACTTGGGGCCCCAACACCGGGGAGCTGTTTTTT
NA | NA | TRBJ2-1 | TRBV11-2 | CASSLEYGLNEQFF | TGTGCCAGCAGCTTAGAGTATGGCCTCAATGAGCAGTTCTTC
NA | NA | TRBJ2-3 | TRBV3-1 | CASSQDRTPGGTDTQYF | TGTGCCAGCAGCCAAGATCGGACCCCCGGGGGCACAGATACGCAGTATTTT
once | NA | TRBJ2-1 | TRBV12-3/TRBV12-4 | CASSRGRVGEQFF | TGTGCCAGCAGTCGAGGACGGGTTGGTGAGCAGTTCTTC
NA | TRBD1 | TRBJ1-1 | TRBV28 | CASMRTGGGTEAFF | TGTGCCAGCATGCGGACAGGGGGGGGCACTGAAGCTTTCTTT
once | NA | TRBJ2-7 | TRBV6-2/TRBV6-3 | CASSWPTLSSEQYF | TGTGCCAGCAGTTGGCCGACCCTCTCCTCCGAGCAGTACTTC
NA | NA | TRBJ2-3 | TRBV2 | CASSDALDTQYF | TGTGCCAGCAGTGATGCCCTAGATACGCAGTATTTT
NA | NA | TRBJ1-2 | TRBV12-3/TRBV12-4 | CTSSLRSVYGYTF | TGTACCAGCAGTTTGAGGTCCGTATATGGCTACACCTTC